The TCR beta chain under discussion was sequenced for a study of T cells in Graves' hyperthyroidism and ophthalmopathy. At least ten counts were recorded for this clonotype. Germline CDR1 reads SNHLY; CDR2 reads FYNNEI. Trimming took off 10 bases at V and 3 bases at J, with 18 bases between the two ends. This CDR3 has 15 residues. Amplified TCR beta CDR3 regions came from RNA transcripts. First-round RT-PCR of the TCR CDR3 relied on the HTBI primer set. In TCRdb, the multiplex PCR reads were re-called with MiXCR into one record per CDR3 protein. The table shows 550,000 to 650,000 distinct CDR3 sequences, with approximately 15% occurring only once. Progressors' blood was drawn at hyperthyroidism diagnosis, before ophthalmopathy symptoms.

The receptor was derived from a woman aged 25 to 39 with Graves' hyperthyroidism that later progressed to Graves' ophthalmopathy. The chain carries TRBV2 and TRBJ1-4; D may be TRBD1 (5 bases). The sequencing input was blood. The CDR3 protein is CATRAGAGPNEKLFF. CDR3 coding DNA: TGTGCCACTAGAGCCGGGGCAGGGCCTAATGAAAAACTGTTTTTT.